Included here is one TCR beta chain sequence, with context. The antigen remains undetermined. CDR3 length equals 14 residues. Germline CDR1 is WNHNN and CDR2 is SYGVQD (reference sequence). With 3 bases removed from V and 9 bases from J, the gap between germline ends came to 15 bases. This sample is drawn from a study of cytomegalovirus exposure and HLA in healthy donors. Study context: From HLA-typed donors, an early data release held about 85 million unique TCRs. General study results and limits: V segments that were indistinguishable, TRBV6-2 and TRBV6-3 among them, were omitted from analysis. In a later analysis, V- and J-gene trimming of beta chains associated with a DCLRE1C missense variant, replicated independently. Later analysis showed most CMV-associated TCR beta chains appearing HLA-restricted.

The PCR contained 60 Vbeta and 13 Jbeta primers. Assay: immunoSEQ multiplex PCR; the TCRdb copy retains only in-frame clones and omits some. The table includes around 180,000 clones, 75% to 85% detected once. The chain is built from TRBV10-1 and TRBJ2-1; D may be TRBD2 (5 bases). The TCR sequence derives from a girl aged 2 to 9 in good health and CMV-seropositive. The sequenced sample consisted of PBMCs. CDR3 protein: CASSERPGFGEQFF. Here the CDR3 DNA reads TGCGCCAGCAGTGAACGACCGGGGTTCGGTGAGCAGTTCTTC.